Detailed here is one T cell receptor (beta chain). The study ran its PCR with 60 Vbeta and 13 Jbeta primers. TCRdb's copy holds only in-frame clones and misses some; the assay was immunoSEQ multiplex PCR. The sample yields roughly 70,000 clones, around 81% seen once. The sample is drawn from a study of cytomegalovirus exposure and HLA in healthy donors. Trimming took 5 bases from V and 2 from J, leaving 15 bases between them. The germline CDR1 and CDR2 sequences are MDHEN and SYDVKM. The CDR3 is made up of 16 amino acids. The TCR comes from a middle-aged man in good health and CMV-seronegative. The V call is TRBV28, the J call TRBJ2-2; D is perhaps TRBD1 (6 bases). Source material: PBMCs. The CDR3 DNA is TGTGCCAGCAGTCTACAGGGCCCTATCAACACCGGGGAGCTGTTTTTT. Its protein is CASSLQGPINTGELFF.